These T cell receptor beta chains were read from a single sample in a study of blood T cell repertoires in COVID-19. The protocol was immunoSEQ multiplex PCR, while the TCRdb copy is restricted to in-frame clones and leaves out a portion. The sample holds some 450,000 clones, about 87% seen once. Sequencing used peripheral blood. The source of these receptors is a man younger than 30 with COVID-19, enrolled during active disease. CDR3s include the opening cysteine and the closing phenylalanine or tryptophan. Each record gives: V gene, clone size, J gene, D gene, CDR3 DNA, CDR3 protein. D genes are given only for firm matches. Clone sizes are given selectively: once, few, many, or a class where the clone is expanded.

TRBV5-1	.	TRBJ1-6	TRBD1	TGCGCCAGCAGCTTTAGTCAGGGGGCGCTTAATTCACCCCTCCACTTT	CASSFSQGALNSPLHF
TRBV5-4	.	TRBJ2-3	.	TGTGCCAGCAGCTTCGTGGCAGGGGTCGCAGATACGCAGTATTTT	CASSFVAGVADTQYF
TRBV6-5	.	TRBJ2-1	.	TGTGCCAGCAGTTACAACGGGTTACGGGACAATGAGCAGTTCTTC	CASSYNGLRDNEQFF
TRBV27	.	TRBJ2-7	.	TGTGCCAGCAGCTCCCGGTCTTTCCACGAGCAGTACTTC	CASSSRSFHEQYF
TRBV5-1	.	TRBJ1-2	TRBD1	TGCGCCAGCAGCTTTGGGACAGGGACAGCTAACTATGGCTACACCTTC	CASSFGTGTANYGYTF
TRBV7-3	.	TRBJ2-3	TRBD2	TGTGCCAGCAGCTTAAGGCCCCTAGCGGGAGGGATCACAGATACGCAGTATTTT	CASSLRPLAGGITDTQYF
TRBV30	.	TRBJ1-5	.	TGTGCCTGGAGTGTAGGACAGCCCCTTAGCAATCAGCCCCAGCATTTT	CAWSVGQPLSNQPQHF
TRBV10-3	few	TRBJ2-7	TRBD1	TGTGCCATCTCCTCAGGGACAGGGTCCTACGAGCAGTACTTC	CAISSGTGSYEQYF
TRBV7-8	.	TRBJ1-5	.	TGTGCCAGCAGCGCATACCGGGAAACCAATCAGCCCCAGCATTTT	CASSAYRETNQPQHF
TRBV21-1	few	TRBJ2-7	.	TGTGCCAGCAGCAAAGGCGCGGCGGGAGGGCCCCCCGAGCAGTACTTC	CASSKGAAGGPPEQYF
TRBV3-1/TRBV3-2	.	TRBJ2-5	TRBD1	TGTGCCAGCAGCCAAGATAGGGGGCGGGAGACCCAGTACTTC	CASSQDRGRETQYF
TRBV18	.	TRBJ2-5	TRBD1	TGTGCCAGCTCGGTCGGACAGGGCGTGGAGACCCAGTACTTC	CASSVGQGVETQYF
TRBV3-1/TRBV3-2	.	TRBJ2-2	TRBD2	TGTGCCAGCAGCCAAGATCGGGCGGGACTAGCGGGGGTCGGGGAGCTGTTTTTT	CASSQDRAGLAGVGELFF
TRBV5-8	few	TRBJ2-7	TRBD2	TGTGCCAGCAGCTTGGTTGCGGGAGGGCCGTACGAGCAGTACTTC	CASSLVAGGPYEQYF